A selection of T cell receptor beta chains follows, all from one sample in a study of OX40 agonist ivuxolimab in advanced cancers. Generated by immunoSEQ multiplex PCR, the TCRdb table keeps only in-frame clones and is missing some. The repertoire includes fewer than 70,000 clones, about 89% of them detected once, and approximately 0.8% sits in the top ten. Sequenced material: CD4+ or CD8+ T cells sorted from blood, taken in a trial of the OX40 agonist ivuxolimab. All receptors come from an adult with an advanced solid tumor such as melanoma, head and neck, liver or kidney cancer. Both conserved end residues are part of each CDR3. The order of the fields is J gene, D gene, V gene, clone size, CDR3 protein, CDR3 DNA. The D gene is left open where the match is weak. Clone size is shown for a subset of rows, as once, few, many or a class of expanded clone.

j_gene: TRBJ2-2; d_gene: .; v_gene: TRBV5-6; abundance: .; CDR3aa: CASSSSGTTNTGELFF; CDR3nt: TGTGCCAGCAGCAGCTCCGGGACAACGAACACCGGGGAGCTGTTTTTT
j_gene: TRBJ1-2; d_gene: .; v_gene: TRBV19; abundance: .; CDR3aa: CASSIDGGRPDGYTF; CDR3nt: TGTGCCAGTAGTATAGATGGGGGCAGGCCGGATGGCTACACCTTC
j_gene: TRBJ2-5; d_gene: .; v_gene: TRBV30; abundance: .; CDR3aa: CAWRQGETQYF; CDR3nt: TGTGCCTGGAGGCAAGGAGAGACCCAGTACTTC
j_gene: TRBJ1-4; d_gene: TRBD1; v_gene: TRBV27; abundance: .; CDR3aa: CATKGQGVQEKLFF; CDR3nt: TGTGCCACCAAAGGACAGGGAGTACAGGAAAAACTGTTTTTT
j_gene: TRBJ2-5; d_gene: .; v_gene: TRBV4-2; abundance: .; CDR3aa: CASSQGTGQETQYF; CDR3nt: TGTGCCAGCAGCCAGGGGACTGGCCAAGAGACCCAGTACTTC
j_gene: TRBJ1-6; d_gene: .; v_gene: TRBV11-2; abundance: .; CDR3aa: CASSFKMGGGSPLHF; CDR3nt: TGTGCCAGCAGCTTCAAGATGGGGGGCGGTTCACCCCTCCACTTT
j_gene: TRBJ1-2; d_gene: TRBD1; v_gene: TRBV19; abundance: .; CDR3aa: CASSMRTGGVGYTF; CDR3nt: TGTGCCAGTAGTATGCGGACAGGGGGCGTTGGCTACACCTTC
j_gene: TRBJ1-2; d_gene: .; v_gene: TRBV28; abundance: .; CDR3aa: CASSLGGNWGGYGYTF; CDR3nt: TGTGCCAGCAGTTTAGGTGGAAATTGGGGAGGCTATGGCTACACCTTC
j_gene: TRBJ2-3; d_gene: TRBD2; v_gene: TRBV7-2; abundance: .; CDR3aa: CASSSGLGGGTDTQYF; CDR3nt: TGTGCCAGCAGCTCAGGCCTAGGCGGGGGGACAGATACGCAGTATTTT
j_gene: TRBJ2-5; d_gene: .; v_gene: TRBV4-2; abundance: .; CDR3aa: CASSSRDQETQYF; CDR3nt: TGTGCCAGCAGTTCTCGCGATCAAGAGACCCAGTACTTC
j_gene: TRBJ2-5; d_gene: .; v_gene: TRBV2; abundance: .; CDR3aa: CASRGGPRGGKETQYF; CDR3nt: TGTGCCAGCAGGGGGGGCCCACGGGGAGGGAAAGAGACCCAGTACTTC
j_gene: TRBJ2-7; d_gene: .; v_gene: TRBV7-2; abundance: once; CDR3aa: CASTPLGGISSYEQYF; CDR3nt: TGTGCCAGCACCCCACTTGGGGGGATTAGCTCCTACGAGCAGTACTTC
j_gene: TRBJ2-1; d_gene: TRBD1; v_gene: TRBV19; abundance: .; CDR3aa: CASSMYGTGTGEQFF; CDR3nt: TGTGCCAGTAGTATGTATGGGACAGGGACAGGTGAGCAGTTCTTC
j_gene: TRBJ1-1; d_gene: .; v_gene: TRBV7-2; abundance: .; CDR3aa: CASSPTNSWGEAFF; CDR3nt: TGTGCCAGCAGCCCAACAAATAGTTGGGGTGAAGCTTTCTTT
j_gene: TRBJ1-2; d_gene: .; v_gene: TRBV27; abundance: .; CDR3aa: CASSLKQGRSYGYTF; CDR3nt: TGTGCCAGCAGTTTGAAACAGGGAAGGAGCTATGGCTACACCTTC